This T cell receptor beta chain was profiled in a study of response to subunit inactivated influenza vaccine. Study results and caveats: Authors suggested seasonal influenza vaccinations each recruit few new T cells.

CDR1 and CDR2 (germline): GTSNPN, SVGIG (reference sequence). This CDR3 region has 13 residues. The V and J ends lost 2 bases and 8 bases respectively, with 15 bases between them. From the RT-PCR reads, TCRdb called clonotypes with MiXCR, one entry per CDR3 protein. The sample consists of about 780,000 distinct CDR3 sequences, about a fifth of them appearing once. Comments on this clonotype: Its antigen is not identified.

The input for sequencing was PBMCs from blood, taken 5 days after vaccination. The source of this sequence is a man over 45 who received an inactivated influenza vaccine. This sequence joins TRBV30 and TRBJ1-2; D is undetermined. This CDR3 reads CAWSLRVQRGYTF. CDR3 in DNA: TGTGCCTGGAGTCTTAGGGTACAGCGGGGCTACACCTTC.